The 27 T cell receptor beta chains below were found in one sample sequenced in a study of T cell clonality in common variable immunodeficiency. Findings and caveats of the study: Common variable immunodeficiency TCR beta sequences reportedly had fewer deletions and N-nucleotide insertions.

Assay: immunoSEQ multiplex PCR; the TCRdb copy retains only in-frame clones and omits some. This sample comprises roughly 42,000 clones, none seen once only. These receptors' antigens are unknown. The sample was peripheral blood mononuclear cells. These receptors were taken from a human donor with common variable immunodeficiency.

This clone appeared a few times. The observed sequence ends 3 residues before the CDR3 terminus, with the missing tail filled in from the germline J gene. This rearrangement joins TRBV7-9 to TRBJ2-3, with D unresolved. Germline CDR1 SEHNR, CDR2 FQNEAQ (reference sequence). The CDR3 spans 13 residues. CDR3 sequence reads: CASSLDKGRAQYF. The CDR3 DNA, read in part, is TGTGCCAGCAGCTTAGACAAGGGTCGAGCG.

The table lists this clone with many counts. The read halts 3 residues ahead of the CDR3 end, with the missing end drawn from the germline J gene. J is TRBJ2-1 and V is TRBV5-1; a weak D match, TRBD1 (6 bases). Germline values: CDR1 SGHRS, CDR2 YFSETQ. The CDR3 extends over 13 amino acids. The V gene lost 4 bases and the J gene lost 8 bases, with 13 bases spanning the gap. Partial CDR3 DNA: TGCGCCAGCAGCCCTACAGGGATGCATGAG. Its translation is CASSPTGMHE. The whole CDR3 sequence reads CASSPTGMHEQFF.

This clone was detected only a few times. The CDR3 extends 3 residues past the end of the read, so its final part is completed from the germline J gene. The V call is TRBV30, the J call TRBJ2-1; D call uncertain. Trimming left V 3 bases short and J 4 bases short, with 4 bases between. CDR3 length: 11 amino acids. CDR1 is GTSNPN and CDR2 is SVGIG in the germline V gene (reference sequence). The sequenced part of the CDR3 DNA is TGTGCCTGGAGCCAGTACAATGAG. Encoded protein: CAWSQYNE. The whole CDR3 protein is CAWSQYNEQFF.

This clone was counted only a few times. The DNA ends 3 residues before the CDR3 does, and the rest of the CDR3 is filled in from the germline J gene. This chain links TRBV20-1 with TRBJ1-2; a weak D match, TRBD1 (6 bases). Germline V gives CDR1 DFQATT, CDR2 SNEGSKA (reference sequence). With 0 bases removed from V and 2 bases from J, the gap between germline ends came to 13 bases. This CDR3 is built from 15 residues. The chain's CDR3 is CSARDLTGPNYGYTF. The covered CDR3 bases are TGCAGTGCTAGAGATCTCACAGGGCCCAACTATGGC.

This clone was counted many times. The read ends 3 residues early relative to the CDR3; the germline J gene fills the gap. The chain combines TRBV2 with TRBJ1-6; D gene unclear. The CDR3 contains 16 residues. Germline assignment: CDR1 SNHLY and CDR2 FYNNEI. Trimming shortened V by 5 bases and J by 7 bases, and 18 bases separated the two germline ends. CDR3 DNA, as far as it was read: TGTGCCAGCAGTCCCGGGGAAGGATCGAGGAATTCACCC. Protein sequence: CASSPGEGSRNSP. The full-length CDR3 reads as CASSPGEGSRNSPLHF.

This clone was observed at least ten times. The read is 3 residues too short to cover the CDR3 end, so that end is filled in from the germline J gene. The chain has TRBV7-6 and TRBJ2-5; TRBD2 is a possible D gene (6 bases). The germline CDR1 and CDR2 sequences are SGHVS and FNYEAQ. The CDR3 is 15 residues long. Trimming cost V 3 bases and J 5 bases, with 16 bases left between them. The CDR3 is CASSFVGTPAETQYF. Incomplete CDR3 DNA: TGTGCCAGCAGCTTTGTCGGGACTCCTGCGGAGACC.

This clone was seen ten or more times. The sequence runs out 3 residues before the end of the CDR3; the remainder is reconstructed from the germline J gene. The chain carries TRBV2 and TRBJ2-7; 7 bases match TRBD1. J gave up 4 bases and V 6 bases, and 6 bases lay outside the gene matches. The CDR3 extends over 13 amino acids. From germline, CDR1 is SNHLY and CDR2 FYNNEI. CDR3 region: CASSGQGVYEQYF. The DNA read from the CDR3 is TGTGCCAGCAGCGGGCAGGGGGTATACGAG.

This clone has at least ten counts. The CDR3 extends 3 residues past the end of the read, so its final part is completed from the germline J gene. V is TRBV7-6 and J is TRBJ2-2; 10 bases agree with TRBD1. Germline V gene data show CDR1 as SGHVS and CDR2 as FNYEAQ. V lost 3 bases and J lost 6; bases outside the gene matches: 7. The CDR3 is made up of 16 amino acids. The part of the CDR3 DNA that was read is TGTGCCAGCAGCTTCAAGGACAGGGGGGGGGCCGGGGAG. Amino acids: CASSFKDRGGAGE. The complete CDR3 reads CASSFKDRGGAGELFF.

This clone was counted between two and nine times. The missing CDR3 end, 3 residues past where the read stops, is filled in from the germline J gene. The V gene is TRBV20-1, the J gene TRBJ2-5; 7 nucleotides line up with TRBD2. The CDR3 totals 12 residues. Looked up from germline, CDR1 is DFQATT and CDR2 is SNEGSKA (reference sequence). The V segment lost 5 bases and the J segment 3 bases; nucleotides outside the gene matches: 3. The covered CDR3 bases are TGCAGTGCTGTGCGGGAGAAAGAGACC. It yields the protein CSAVREKET. The CDR3 as a whole reads CSAVREKETQYF.

This clone showed up just a few times. The CDR3 loop reads CASSTENQPQHF. The sequenced CDR3 bases are TGTGCCAGCAGTACAGAGAATCAGCCC. The V and J genes are TRBV5-6 and TRBJ1-5; D call uncertain. The read ends 3 residues before the CDR3 terminus; that terminus is restored from the germline J gene. The CDR3 sequence is 12 residues long. Per germline, CDR1 SGHDT and CDR2 YYEEEE. V lost 5 bases to trimming and J lost 4 bases, with 7 bases between them.

This clone was picked up a small number of times. The CDR3 goes on 3 residues after the read ends, and that part is filled in from the germline J gene. This chain connects TRBV19 to TRBJ1-2; the match to TRBD1 covers 7 bases. Germline CDR1 and CDR2: LNHDA and SQIVND (reference sequence). Trimming took 6 bases from V and 7 from J; bases not matched to a gene: 5. This CDR3 has 12 residues. The chain's CDR3 is CASRKGALGYTF. The DNA read from the CDR3 is TGTGCCAGTAGAAAGGGGGCGCTTGGC.

There are a few counts of this clone. The read gets to within 3 residues of the CDR3 end, and the germline J gene fills in the rest. The J gene is TRBJ2-7, the V gene TRBV20-1; maybe TRBD2 (6 bases). Trimming shortened V by 5 bases and J by 2 bases, and 16 bases separated the two germline ends. From germline, CDR1 is DFQATT and CDR2 SNEGSKA (reference sequence). The CDR3 loop spans 14 amino acids. CDR3 bases read: TGCAGTGCTCGGGGGTTCAAGCAGCCCTACGAG. It codes for CSARGFKQPYE. The CDR3 in its entirety is CSARGFKQPYEQYF.

A remark on this clone: The read ends 3 residues shy of where the CDR3 ends; the end is completed using the germline J gene. The rearrangement links TRBV5-1 to TRBJ1-1; a weak D match, TRBD1 (5 bases). This CDR3 region has 14 residues. Looked up from germline, CDR1 is SGHRS and CDR2 is YFSETQ. V was cut by 3 bases and J by 4 bases, with 13 bases left in between. CDR3 loop: CASSWGEVGTEAFF. CDR3 DNA (partial): TGCGCCAGCAGCTGGGGGGAGGTCGGCACTGAA.

CDR3 in amino acids: CASSERPGSRETQYF. The CDR3 DNA, read in part, is TGTGCCAGCAGTGAACGGCCAGGGAGTAGGGAGACC. This sequence joins TRBV6-1 and TRBJ2-5, with D perhaps matching TRBD1 or TRBD2 (5 bases each). The CDR3 extends 3 residues past the end of the read, so its final part is completed from the germline J gene. The germline CDR1 and CDR2 sequences are MNHNS and SASEGT. The ends were cut back, 2 bases at V and 5 bases at J, with 15 bases in the middle. The CDR3 has 15 amino acids.

Ten or more counts support this clone. The read stops 3 residues short of the end of the CDR3; the missing end is completed from the germline J gene. V usage is TRBV5-1 and J usage is TRBJ2-7, with 11 bases that match TRBD2. Germline values: CDR1 SGHRS, CDR2 YFSETQ. Trimming at V came to 6 bases and at J to 3 bases, leaving 5 bases not matched to a gene. The CDR3 has 14 residues. CDR3 bases read: TGCGCCAGCACCCTAGCGGGAGGTTTCTACGAG. Translated: CASTLAGGFYE. The CDR3 as a whole reads CASTLAGGFYEQYF. Looking up the rest from reference TRBV5-1 and TRBJ2-7 gives the full variable domain: KAGVTQTPRYLIKTRGQQVTLSCSPISGHRSVSWYQQTPGQGLQFLFEYFSETQRNKGNFPGRFSGRQFSNSRSEMNVSTLELGDSALYLCASTLAGGFYEQYFGPGTRLTVT.

This clone occurred many times. The read gets to within 3 residues of the CDR3 end, and the germline J gene fills in the rest. The gene calls are TRBV30 and TRBJ1-5; 7 nucleotides match TRBD1. The CDR3 is 17 amino acids. Germline V gene data show CDR1 as GTSNPN and CDR2 as SVGIG (reference sequence). V was pared by 0 bases and J by 6 bases, with 14 bases of the junction left unmatched. Here the CDR3 reads CAWSVRGIDRDAQPQHF. The DNA read from the CDR3 is TGTGCCTGGAGTGTAAGAGGGATAGACAGGGATGCTCAGCCC.

In its sample, this clone was seen a few times. The CDR3 is cut off 3 residues early in the read; its end comes from the germline J gene. The J gene is TRBJ2-2, the V gene TRBV19, with TRBD1 matching 10 bases. The V segment lost 5 bases and the J segment 5 bases; nucleotides outside the gene matches: 2. Germline CDR1 reads LNHDA; CDR2 reads SQIVND (reference sequence). The CDR3 sequence is 14 residues long. CDR3 sequence: CASSLDRGTGELFF. CDR3 DNA (partial): TGTGCCAGTAGTCTGGACAGGGGGACCGGGGAG.

This clone has ten or more counts. Read sequence stops 3 residues before the CDR3 end, and the germline J gene provides the missing end. V and J are TRBV5-1 and TRBJ2-5; possibly TRBD2 for D (5 bases). Germline loops: CDR1 SGHRS, CDR2 YFSETQ. The ends were cut back, 4 bases at V and 1 base at J, with 8 bases in the middle. The CDR3 has 13 amino acids. The DNA read from the CDR3 is TGCGCCAGCAGCGGAGCGGTCCAAGAGACC. As protein: CASSGAVQET. The entire CDR3 is CASSGAVQETQYF.

This clone was recorded at least ten times. The CDR3 is cut off 3 residues early in the read; its end comes from the germline J gene. The rearrangement joins TRBV20-1 to TRBJ1-4; 8 nucleotides agree with TRBD1. The germline gives CDR1 DFQATT, CDR2 SNEGSKA (reference sequence). Losses at the gene ends were 3 bases for V and 5 bases for J; bases not matched to a gene: 2. CDR3 length: 13 amino acids. The sequenced part of the CDR3 DNA is TGCAGTGCTAGTGGGGACAGGAATGAAAAA. It is translated as CSASGDRNEK. The whole CDR3 is CSASGDRNEKLFF.

In this sample, this clone turned up many times. The read terminates 3 residues ahead of where the CDR3 ends, so the germline J gene completes it. The chain joins TRBV4-1 to TRBJ2-1, with D possibly matching TRBD2 (6 bases). The CDR3 length is 17 residues. V was pared by 2 bases and J by 6 bases, with 20 bases between. The germline V gene encodes CDR1 MGHRA and CDR2 YSYEKL. The covered CDR3 bases are TGCGCCAGCAGCCAATGGCCCCCGGGACTCGCCCCCAATGAG. Translation: CASSQWPPGLAPNE. The entire CDR3 protein is CASSQWPPGLAPNEQFF.

The sample holds many counts of this clone. The CDR3 goes on 3 residues after the read ends, and that part is filled in from the germline J gene. This chain joins TRBV19 and TRBJ2-1; TRBD2 matches at 9 bases. Germline-derived CDR1 and CDR2 are LNHDA and SQIVND (reference sequence). The CDR3 loop spans 18 amino acids. V was clipped by 3 bases and J by 4 bases; unmatched bases: 13. The DNA read from the CDR3 is TGTGCCAGTAGTATGAAGTCGGGGCTAGCGGGGTTTTACAATGAG. Amino acid sequence: CASSMKSGLAGFYNE. The whole CDR3 sequence reads CASSMKSGLAGFYNEQFF.

Points on this clone: The CDR3 end lies 3 residues beyond the end of the read and is filled in from the germline J gene. V gene TRBV5-3 combines with J gene TRBJ2-5; D is possibly TRBD1 (5 bases). TRBV5-3 is recorded as an ORF, its role being uncertain. The V and J ends lost 1 base and 2 bases respectively, with 15 bases between them. CDR3 length equals 16 residues. The CDR3 protein is CARSLTLGQGQETQYF. The DNA read from the CDR3 is TGTGCCAGAAGCTTGACCCTCGGGCAGGGACAAGAGACC.

This clone appeared many times. With the read ending 3 residues before the CDR3 end, the germline J gene is used to fill in that end. The rearrangement links TRBV7-9 to TRBJ2-5; no reliable D call. V was pared by 1 base and J by 1 base, with 10 bases between. The CDR3 sequence is 15 residues long. In germline, CDR1 is SEHNR, CDR2 FQNEAQ (reference sequence). The CDR3 region is CASSLVSRFQETQYF. The DNA read from the CDR3 is TGTGCCAGCAGCTTAGTGTCCAGGTTCCAAGAGACC.

Points on this clone: The DNA ends 3 residues before the CDR3 does, and the rest of the CDR3 is filled in from the germline J gene. The chain combines TRBV19 with TRBJ1-1, with 8 positions matching TRBD1. V was pared by 5 bases and J by 4 bases, with 3 bases of the junction left unmatched. Germline CDR1 and CDR2: LNHDA and SQIVND (reference sequence). CDR3 size: 13 residues. The CDR3 here is CASSLTGGTEAFF. Partial CDR3 DNA: TGTGCCAGTAGTTTAACAGGGGGCACTGAA.

This clone was seen at least ten times. The read stops 3 residues short of the end of the CDR3; the missing end is completed from the germline J gene. The V call is TRBV6-2 or TRBV6-3, the J call TRBJ1-2; the D is unclear. V was pared by 7 bases and J by 5 bases, with 17 bases between. CDR3 length: 14 residues. CDR1 is MNHEY, CDR2 SVGEGT, per germline. CDR3 DNA, as far as it was read: TGTGCCAGCACCCGAGGGCCTCAAGGGTATGGC. The encoded protein is CASTRGPQGYG. The full CDR3 protein is CASTRGPQGYGYTF.

This clone was observed a few times. The read ends 3 residues shy of where the CDR3 ends; the end is completed using the germline J gene. The gene calls are TRBV7-9 and TRBJ1-2, with D perhaps matching TRBD1 (5 bases). The CDR3 spans 13 residues. CDR1 SEHNR and CDR2 FQNEAQ come from the germline V gene (reference sequence). Trimming shortened V by 5 bases and J by 2 bases, and 9 bases separated the two germline ends. The CDR3 region is CASSQTANYGYTF. CDR3 DNA, as far as it was read: TGTGCCAGCAGCCAGACAGCAAACTATGGC.

This clone was recorded at least ten times. The read terminates 3 residues before the CDR3 end, so the remaining end is supplied by the germline J gene. V gene TRBV20-1 combines with J gene TRBJ1-5, with D possibly matching TRBD1 (5 bases). The CDR3 sequence is 14 residues long. V was pared by 5 bases and J by 1 base, with 12 bases between. Germline CDR1 is DFQATT and CDR2 is SNEGSKA (reference sequence). This CDR3 reads CSAVRQLSNQPQHF. The DNA read from the CDR3 is TGCAGTGCTGTTAGACAGCTAAGCAATCAGCCC.